A single sample is the source of the 14 T cell receptor beta chains below, sequenced in a study of T cell responses to AZD1222 COVID-19 vaccine. Assay used: immunoSEQ multiplex PCR; TCRdb lists only in-frame clones, some missing. The profile covers approximately 70,000 clones, with more than 75% appearing a single time and more than 4.5% taken by the ten largest. Sequencing used peripheral blood, obtained 28 days after the second dose of the MenACWY control vaccine. All receptors come from an adult who received the MenACWY meningococcal vaccine as a control.

J is TRBJ2-7 and V is TRBV9; D ambiguous. CDR1 SGDLS and CDR2 YYNGEE come from the germline V gene. This CDR3 is 13 amino acids long. V dropped 5 bases and J dropped 3 bases, with 12 bases sitting between them. CDR3 sequence (DNA): TGTGCCAGCAGTCTCAGGTGGGACTACGAGCAGTACTTC. Protein product: CASSLRWDYEQYF.

V and J are TRBV28 and TRBJ2-7; 8 bases match TRBD2. Germline lookup yields CDR1 MDHEN and CDR2 SYDVKM. The junction had 5 bases not matched to a gene; V was cut back by 10 bases and J by 0 bases. This CDR3 has 13 amino acids. CDR3 in DNA: TGTGCCACCAGCGGGGGCGTCTCCTACGAGCAGTACTTC. Encoded protein: CATSGGVSYEQYF.

As concerns this clone: One junction end disagrees with the germline gene, perhaps due to a read error. The chain has TRBV7-9 and TRBJ2-7; tentative D call: TRBD2 (6 bases). Germline CDR1 and CDR2: SEHNR and FQNEAQ (reference sequence). This CDR3 comprises 13 residues. For the CDR3, the DNA is TGTGCCAGCAGCCGCGGGGACTGGAACGAACAGTACTTC. Translated: CASSRGDWNEQYF.

The rearrangement joins TRBV7-2 to TRBJ1-2; the D is unclear. This CDR3 is 13 amino acids long. V dropped 0 bases and J dropped 5 bases, with 7 bases sitting between them. Germline V gene lookup returns CDR1 SGHTA and CDR2 FQGNSA. CDR3 DNA: TGTGCCAGCAGCTTAGCGGATAGATATGGCTACACCTTC. Protein product: CASSLADRYGYTF.

This clone was found once. The same CDR3 can be traced to other DNA sequences in this sample. The chain employs TRBV7-2 and TRBJ2-7; 12 bases are a match to TRBD2. The CDR3 totals 14 residues. The V segment lost 2 bases and the J segment 7 bases; nucleotides outside the gene matches: 3. Germline V gene data show CDR1 as SGHTA and CDR2 as FQGNSA. DNA for the CDR3: TGTGCCAGCAGCTTACTAGCGGGAGGGGGAGAGCAGTACTTC. This codes for CASSLLAGGGEQYF.

This clone showed up just a few times. V gene TRBV11-3 combines with J gene TRBJ2-2; 7 bases are shared with TRBD2. CDR1 and CDR2 from the germline V gene are SGHNT and YENEEA. V lost 4 bases, J lost 4 bases, and 3 bases stayed unmatched. The CDR3 consists of 14 residues. The CDR3 here is CASSSGLPTGELFF. DNA for the CDR3: TGTGCCAGCAGCTCGGGACTACCCACCGGGGAGCTGTTTTTT.

The V gene is TRBV18, the J gene TRBJ2-7, with a weak D call TRBD2 (5 bases). There are 15 residues in the CDR3. CDR1 and CDR2 from the germline V gene are KGHSH and LQKENI. Trimming cost V 6 bases and J 5 bases, with 20 bases left between them. This CDR3 is CASSLPGETGNEQYF. In nucleotides, the CDR3 is TGTGCCAGCTCCCTTCCTGGGGAAACGGGAAACGAGCAGTACTTC.

The chain employs TRBV9 and TRBJ2-5, with D unresolved. V was shortened by 2 bases and J by 1 base, with 9 bases between the two germline ends. Germline V gives CDR1 SGDLS, CDR2 YYNGEE. The CDR3 is made up of 14 amino acids. CDR3 amino acids: CASSVGHTQETQYF. CDR3 nucleotide sequence: TGTGCCAGCAGCGTGGGTCACACCCAAGAGACCCAGTACTTC.

The chain carries TRBV10-1 and TRBJ1-1; weak D call: TRBD1 (6 bases). Looked up from germline, CDR1 is WNHNN and CDR2 is SYGVQD (reference sequence). V lost 5 bases to trimming and J lost 5 bases, with 15 bases between them. The CDR3 extends over 14 amino acids. The CDR3 DNA reads as TGCGCCAGCAGTCCTTCGGGGGGGGCGACTGAAGCTTTCTTT. It codes for CASSPSGGATEAFF.

This chain links TRBV15 with TRBJ2-2, with a tentative D call TRBD1 (5 bases). Trimming cost V 3 bases and J 6 bases, with 11 bases left between them. CDR1 and CDR2 (germline): LNHNV, YYDKDF (reference sequence). The CDR3 is made up of 14 amino acids. The CDR3 region is CATSRDTLPGELFF. CDR3 DNA: TGTGCCACCAGCAGGGACACCCTACCCGGGGAGCTGTTTTTT. Filled out from reference TRBV15 and TRBJ2-2, the complete variable domain reads DAMVIQNPRYQVTQFGKPVTLSCSQTLNHNVMYWYQQKSSQAPKLLFHYYDKDFNNEADTPDNFQSRRPNTSFCFLDIRSPGLGDTAMYLCATSRDTLPGELFFGEGSRLTVL.

This clone was recorded a few times. V is TRBV30 and J is TRBJ2-7; no firm D call. Trimming removed 0 bases from V and 3 bases from J, with 9 bases in between. Germline assignment: CDR1 GTSNPN and CDR2 SVGIG (reference sequence). The CDR3 totals 13 residues. The CDR3 bases are TGTGCCTGGAGTGTAAGTGTTTACTACGAGCAGTACTTC. Translation gives CAWSVSVYYEQYF.

The rearrangement joins TRBV10-1 to TRBJ2-2; 10 bases agree with TRBD1. The V gene's germline CDR1 is WNHNN and CDR2 SYGVQD (reference sequence). The CDR3 runs 14 residues. CDR3 amino acids: CATGTGAPTGELFF. In DNA, the CDR3 is TGCGCGACCGGGACAGGGGCGCCCACCGGGGAGCTGTTTTTT.

This clone has a handful of counts. V usage is TRBV5-4 and J usage is TRBJ2-3; perhaps TRBD2 as D (5 bases). The germline CDR1 and CDR2 sequences are SGHNT and YYREEE (reference sequence). V was clipped by 4 bases and J by 1 base, with 10 bases between them. The CDR3 sequence is 14 residues long. Here the CDR3 reads CASSRRFGTDTQYF. DNA for the CDR3: TGTGCCAGCAGCCGGAGGTTCGGCACAGATACGCAGTATTTT.

This chain joins TRBV6-5 and TRBJ1-4, with D perhaps TRBD1 (5 bases). The CDR3 is made up of 14 amino acids. The germline V gene has CDR1 MNHEY and CDR2 SVGAGI. V shed 2 bases and J shed 10 bases, with 14 bases lying between them. CDR3 bases: TGTGCCAGCAGTTACCTTGGGCAGGGAGGAAAACTGTTTTTT. Amino acids: CASSYLGQGGKLFF.